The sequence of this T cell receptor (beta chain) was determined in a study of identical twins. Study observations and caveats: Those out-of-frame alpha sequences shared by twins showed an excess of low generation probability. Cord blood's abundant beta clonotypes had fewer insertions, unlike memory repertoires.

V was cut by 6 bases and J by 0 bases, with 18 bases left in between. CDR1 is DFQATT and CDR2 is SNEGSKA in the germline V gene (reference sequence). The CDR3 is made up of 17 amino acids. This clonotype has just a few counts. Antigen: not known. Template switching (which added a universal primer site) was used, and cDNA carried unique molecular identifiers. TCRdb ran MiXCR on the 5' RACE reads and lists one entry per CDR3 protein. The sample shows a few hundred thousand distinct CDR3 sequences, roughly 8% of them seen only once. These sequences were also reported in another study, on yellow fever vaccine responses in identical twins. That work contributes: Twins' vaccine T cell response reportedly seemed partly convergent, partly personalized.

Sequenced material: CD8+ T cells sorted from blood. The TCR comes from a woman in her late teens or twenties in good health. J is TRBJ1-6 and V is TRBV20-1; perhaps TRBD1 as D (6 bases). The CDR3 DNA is TGCAGTGCCTCTATGACAGGCTGGAGCTCCTATAATTCACCCCTCCACTTT. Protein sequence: CSASMTGWSSYNSPLHF.